The 21 T cell receptor beta chains in this list originate from one sample, sequenced in a study of a mutant IDH1 vaccine in newly diagnosed glioma (dated by TCRdb to the early 2020s). No antigen is known for these receptors. Library generation was performed with the immunoSEQ multiplex PCR assay. In its TCRdb copy, this immuneACCESS table keeps in-frame sequences only and misses some clones. Where compared with another copy, unresolved V genes explain less than half of these, and the others have no known cause. The sample table holds 25,000 to 30,000 clones, of which approximately 88% were seen once. The ten largest account for 20% to 25% of the sample. The sample's time point label is to be understood as: week 5, during vaccination. Every vaccine dose consisted of 300 ug of a 20-mer mutant IDH1 peptide in Montanide, administered subcutaneously together with topical imiquimod. This material consisted of PBMCs, taken from a glioma patient whose treatment included an IDH1 peptide vaccine. Every receptor here comes from a man aged 18 to 30 with glioma.

This chain links TRBV10-3 with TRBJ2-7, with 8 bases matching TRBD2. This CDR3 comprises 11 residues. From germline, CDR1 is ENHRY and CDR2 SYGVKD. V gave up 10 bases and J gave up 3 bases; unmatched junction bases: 2. The DNA for the CDR3 is TGTGCCACGGGGACTAGCTACGAGCAGTACTTC. This sequence encodes CATGTSYEQYF.

This chain uses TRBV4-3 with TRBJ2-6; D not certain. The germline V gene encodes CDR1 LGHNA and CDR2 YSLEER. The CDR3 has 15 residues. V lost 0 bases and J lost 3, with 6 bases in between. The CDR3 sequence: CASSQERYGANVLTF. As DNA, the CDR3 is TGCGCCAGCAGCCAAGAGAGGTATGGGGCCAACGTCCTGACTTTC.

As DNA, the CDR3 is TGCAGCGTTGTGGGGGGGAGCAATCAGCCCCAGCATTTT. Translated: CSVVGGSNQPQHF. The chain combines TRBV29-1 with TRBJ1-5, with D perhaps TRBD1 (5 bases). Trimming took 4 bases from V and 1 from J, leaving 8 bases between them. The CDR3 is 13 residues long. Germline values: CDR1 SQVTM, CDR2 ANQGSEA.

The V gene is TRBV2, the J gene TRBJ2-7; 7 bases are a match to TRBD1. Germline V gene lookup returns CDR1 SNHLY and CDR2 FYNNEI. The V gene end was trimmed by 5 bases and the J gene end by 6 bases; junction bases not matched to a gene: 13. This CDR3 has 15 residues. CDR3: CASSHPGQSLFEQYF. The CDR3 region has the DNA TGTGCCAGCAGTCACCCGGGACAGAGCCTTTTCGAGCAGTACTTC. Full variable domain (outside the CDR3, taken from reference TRBV2 and TRBJ2-7): EPEVTQTPSHQVTQMGQEVILRCVPISNHLYFYWYRQILGQKVEFLVSFYNNEISEKSEIFDDQFSVERPDGSNFTLKIRSTKLEDSAMYFCASSHPGQSLFEQYFGPGTRLTVT.

The chain couples TRBV13 to TRBJ1-1; 8 nucleotides agree with TRBD1. The germline CDR1 and CDR2 sequences are PRHDT and FYEKMQ (reference sequence). This CDR3 spans 15 amino acids. Germline trimming cut 5 bases from V and 0 bases from J; bases unmatched to any gene: 5. For the CDR3, the DNA is TGTGCCAGCAGCGCGAGACAGGGGATGAACACTGAAGCTTTCTTT. It yields the protein CASSARQGMNTEAFF.

This sequence joins TRBV7-9 and TRBJ2-5; D is unclear. Germline V gene sequence: CDR1 SEHNR, CDR2 FQNEAQ (reference sequence). The CDR3 consists of 11 residues. Trimming stripped 5 bases from V and 2 bases from J, with 3 bases between. This CDR3 reads CASSHQETQYF. For the CDR3, the DNA is TGTGCCAGCAGCCATCAAGAGACCCAGTACTTC.

This rearrangement joins TRBV30 to TRBJ1-3; D is unresolved. The V end lost 0 bases, the J end lost 5 bases, and 5 bases lay between the germline ends. The CDR3 consists of 12 residues. Germline V lookup: CDR1 GTSNPN, CDR2 SVGIG (reference sequence). For the CDR3, the DNA is TGTGCCTGGAGTGTAACGCGAAACACCATATATTTT. It specifies CAWSVTRNTIYF.

The J gene is TRBJ2-7, the V gene TRBV7-2; 11 nucleotides align to TRBD2. Looked up from germline, CDR1 is SGHTA and CDR2 is FQGNSA. There are 14 residues in the CDR3. V trimming: 3 bases; J trimming: 10 bases; junction bases outside the gene matches: 8. The CDR3 loop reads CASSLGLAVPAQYF. In DNA, the CDR3 is TGTGCCAGCAGCTTGGGACTAGCGGTCCCTGCACAGTACTTC. Full variable domain (missing parts from reference TRBV7-2 and TRBJ2-7): GAGVSQSPSNKVTEKGKDVELRCDPISGHTALYWYRQSLGQGLEFLIYFQGNSAPDKSGLPSDRFSAERTGGSVSTLTIQRTQQEDSAVYLCASSLGLAVPAQYFGPGTRLTVT.

The chain uses TRBV28 and TRBJ2-5, with 8 bases fitting TRBD2. This CDR3 comprises 16 residues. V gave up 4 bases and J gave up 5 bases; unmatched junction bases: 12. Germline CDR1 and CDR2: MDHEN and SYDVKM. In DNA, the CDR3 is TGTGCCAGCAGTTCGCCCTCAGCGGGAGTGATGGAGACCCAGTACTTC. Translating gives CASSSPSAGVMETQYF.

To note about this clone: Just one base apart from a much larger clone, this may be a read error. This chain connects TRBV30 to TRBJ1-1; unclear D gene. The CDR3 covers 11 residues. Germline V CDR1 and CDR2: GTSNPN, SVGIG (reference sequence). V was trimmed by 2 bases and J by 0 bases, leaving 1 base between them. Here the CDR3 reads CAWSLNTEAFF. CDR3 nucleotides: TGTGCCTGGAGTCTGAACACTGAAGCTTTCTTT. Filled out from reference TRBV30 and TRBJ1-1, the complete variable domain reads SQTIHQWPATLVQPVGSPLSLECTVEGTSNPNLYWYRQAAGRGLQLLFYSVGIGQISSEVPQNLSASRPQDRQFILSSKKLLLSDSGFYLCAWSLNTEAFFGQGTRLTVV.

V gene TRBV5-1 combines with J gene TRBJ1-1, with 7 positions matching TRBD1. The CDR3 length is 14 residues. Per the germline V gene, CDR1 is SGHRS and CDR2 is YFSETQ. Losses at the gene ends were 4 bases for V and 6 bases for J; bases not matched to a gene: 9. CDR3 protein: CASSPQTGRAEAFF. CDR3 nucleotide sequence: TGCGCCAGCAGCCCCCAGACAGGGAGGGCTGAAGCTTTCTTT.

This CDR3 is CASSLAGYTEAFF. For the CDR3, the DNA is TGCGCCAGCAGCTTGGCAGGATACACTGAAGCTTTCTTT. The genes are TRBV5-1 and TRBJ1-1; D remains ambiguous. CDR1 is SGHRS and CDR2 is YFSETQ in the germline V gene. The CDR3 length is 13 residues. V lost 0 bases and J lost 3, with 6 bases in between. Full variable domain (missing parts from reference TRBV5-1 and TRBJ1-1): KAGVTQTPRYLIKTRGQQVTLSCSPISGHRSVSWYQQTPGQGLQFLFEYFSETQRNKGNFPGRFSGRQFSNSRSEMNVSTLELGDSALYLCASSLAGYTEAFFGQGTRLTVV.

V gene TRBV6-6 combines with J gene TRBJ1-5; perhaps TRBD1 as D (5 bases). The CDR3 is 15 residues long. Trimming stripped 5 bases from V and 5 bases from J, with 16 bases between. The V gene's germline CDR1 is MNHNY and CDR2 SVGAGI (reference sequence). CDR3 coding DNA: TGTGCCAGCAGTCCGCACCGACAGTCATATCAGCCCCAGCATTTT. Protein sequence: CASSPHRQSYQPQHF.

V usage is TRBV7-2 and J usage is TRBJ1-5; 7 bases map to TRBD1. The trim removed 3 bases at V and 7 bases at J, leaving 12 bases unmatched. CDR3 size: 16 residues. Per germline, CDR1 SGHTA and CDR2 FQGNSA. The chain's CDR3 is CASSLGKGQRGQPQHF. DNA for the CDR3: TGTGCCAGCAGCTTGGGTAAGGGACAGCGTGGACAGCCCCAGCATTTT. The entire variable domain, with the rest obtained from reference TRBV7-2 and TRBJ1-5, is as follows: GAGVSQSPSNKVTEKGKDVELRCDPISGHTALYWYRQSLGQGLEFLIYFQGNSAPDKSGLPSDRFSAERTGGSVSTLTIQRTQQEDSAVYLCASSLGKGQRGQPQHFGDGTRLSIL.

This rearrangement joins TRBV4-3 to TRBJ1-1; D gene ambiguous. Between the trimmed V and J ends, which lost 0 bases and 4 bases, there was a span of 15 bases. The CDR3 extends over 16 amino acids. Germline V gene data show CDR1 as LGHNA and CDR2 as YSLEER. CDR3 sequence: CASSQELALEGTEAFF. The CDR3 DNA reads TGCGCCAGCAGCCAAGAGTTGGCCCTCGAGGGCACTGAAGCTTTCTTT.

On this clone itself: The sample has other DNA sequences that encode this CDR3 too. This chain uses TRBV15 with TRBJ1-5; possibly TRBD1 for D (6 bases). CDR1 LNHNV and CDR2 YYDKDF come from the germline V gene (reference sequence). Trimming removed 0 bases at V and 5 bases at J, with 8 bases between. This CDR3 spans 14 amino acids. The CDR3 DNA follows: TGTGCCACCAGCAGAGAACAGGGCCATCAGCCCCAGCATTTT. Encoded protein: CATSREQGHQPQHF. The full variable domain, rest sourced from reference TRBV15 and TRBJ1-5, is DAMVIQNPRYQVTQFGKPVTLSCSQTLNHNVMYWYQQKSSQAPKLLFHYYDKDFNNEADTPDNFQSRRPNTSFCFLDIRSPGLGDTAMYLCATSREQGHQPQHFGDGTRLSIL.

The rearrangement links TRBV14 to TRBJ1-1; D might be TRBD1 (6 bases). Deletions cut 1 base from V and 7 bases from J, with 10 bases between. CDR1 is SGHDN, CDR2 FVKESK, per germline. The CDR3 loop spans 13 amino acids. In DNA form, the CDR3 reads TGTGCCAGCAGCCAAGTCGGAGGGGGTGAAGCTTTCTTT. The encoded protein is CASSQVGGGEAFF.

V gene TRBV27 combines with J gene TRBJ1-1; D ambiguous. Trimming removed 6 bases from V and 0 bases from J, with 8 bases in between. The CDR3 runs 13 residues. CDR1 is MNHEY and CDR2 is SMNVEV in the germline V gene (reference sequence). In DNA, the CDR3 is TGTGCCAGCAGCGGTGGGTTGAACACTGAAGCTTTCTTT. It encodes CASSGGLNTEAFF.

The chain uses TRBV14 and TRBJ1-1, with a possible D match to TRBD1 (5 bases). V was cut by 1 base and J by 2 bases, with 11 bases left in between. CDR3 length: 15 amino acids. Germline V gives CDR1 SGHDN, CDR2 FVKESK. The CDR3 here is CASSQAWTRNTEAFF. CDR3 DNA: TGTGCCAGCAGCCAAGCGTGGACACGTAACACTGAAGCTTTCTTT.

This clone was seen a few times. The rearrangement joins TRBV9 to TRBJ1-2, with a weak D call TRBD1 (6 bases). The V and J ends lost 0 bases and 4 bases respectively, with 13 bases between them. This CDR3 is built from 15 residues. From germline, CDR1 is SGDLS and CDR2 YYNGEE. CDR3 region: CASSVAGAASYGYTF. CDR3 bases: TGTGCCAGCAGCGTAGCGGGGGCAGCATCCTATGGCTACACCTTC. Supplemented by reference TRBV9 and TRBJ1-2, the full variable domain reads DSGVTQTPKHLITATGQRVTLRCSPRSGDLSVYWYQQSLDQGLQFLIQYYNGEERAKGNILERFSAQQFPDLHSELNLSSLELGDSALYFCASSVAGAASYGYTFGSGTRLTVV.

This clone was seen just once. V gene TRBV7-2 combines with J gene TRBJ2-7; D is perhaps TRBD1 or TRBD2 (5 bases each). The germline V gene encodes CDR1 SGHTA and CDR2 FQGNSA. This CDR3 spans 14 amino acids. The ends were cut back, 8 bases at V and 2 bases at J, with 16 bases in the middle. The DNA for the CDR3 is TGTGCCAGCGGACCGGGGCTTAGGGCCTACGAGCAGTACTTC. Protein: CASGPGLRAYEQYF.